Presented here are 7 T cell receptor beta chains from one specimen sequenced in a study of a mutant IDH1 vaccine in newly diagnosed glioma. Assay used: immunoSEQ multiplex PCR; TCRdb lists only in-frame clones, some missing. The data contain about 63,000 clones, 80% to 90% of them singletons. Time point defined: baseline, week 1 (first vaccination visit). This sample's treatment: pre-vaccination baseline after standard-of-care therapy. The input for sequencing was peripheral blood mononuclear cells (PBMCs), taken from a glioma patient treated with radiotherapy, temozolomide or both. These receptors all come from a woman aged 18-30 years with glioma. Some clones in this sample may be carry-over from other donors' samples.

The chain joins TRBV5-1 to TRBJ2-1; TRBD1 matches 8 bases. The length of the CDR3 is 14 residues. From germline, CDR1 is SGHRS and CDR2 YFSETQ. The trim removed 1 base at V and 10 bases at J, leaving 7 bases unmatched. The CDR3 reads CASSLPTGEWEQFF. CDR3 in DNA: TGCGCCAGCAGCTTGCCGACAGGGGAGTGGGAGCAGTTCTTC.

This chain connects TRBV4-2 to TRBJ1-6; 8 bases align to TRBD1. V lost 0 bases and J lost 7; bases outside the gene matches: 8. The CDR3 is 17 amino acids. Germline V gene data show CDR1 as LGHNA and CDR2 as YNFKEQ. This CDR3 is CASSQEGQVVVNSPLHF. The CDR3 DNA follows: TGTGCCAGCAGCCAAGAGGGACAGGTGGTCGTAAATTCACCCCTCCACTTT.

This chain connects TRBV2 to TRBJ2-5; weak D call: TRBD2 (6 bases). This CDR3 contains 15 residues. Germline CDR1 is SNHLY and CDR2 is FYNNEI. Trimming removed 6 bases at V and 5 bases at J, with 19 bases between. The CDR3 DNA is TGTGCCAGCAGGCGGGACTCACGGCGGGTGGAGACCCAGTACTTC. This gives the protein CASRRDSRRVETQYF.

This clone appeared a single time. The CDR3 nucleotides are TGTGCCAGTAGGGGGGACAGGGTGAACACTGAAGCTTTCTTT. Amino acid sequence: CASRGDRVNTEAFF. J is TRBJ1-1 and V is TRBV19; 9 bases are shared with TRBD1. V gave up 6 bases and J gave up 0 bases; unmatched junction bases: 2. CDR3 length: 14 residues. The germline gives CDR1 LNHDA, CDR2 SQIVND (reference sequence).

The V call is TRBV10-3, the J call TRBJ1-1; no firm D call. The germline CDR1 and CDR2 sequences are ENHRY and SYGVKD. CDR3 length equals 15 residues. Trimming took 3 bases from V and 0 from J, leaving 11 bases between them. CDR3: CAISERKMMNTEAFF. The CDR3 coding sequence is TGTGCCATCAGTGAACGGAAGATGATGAACACTGAAGCTTTCTTT.

This rearrangement joins TRBV6-5 to TRBJ1-4, with 9 bases matching TRBD1. The germline V gene encodes CDR1 MNHEY and CDR2 SVGAGI. The V segment lost 8 bases and the J segment 6 bases; nucleotides outside the gene matches: 7. This CDR3 comprises 14 residues. The CDR3 coding sequence is TGTGCCAGCGGGAACAGGGGGCTGCATGAAAAACTGTTTTTT. Protein product: CASGNRGLHEKLFF.

The CDR3 DNA reads as TGTGCCAGCAGCCCTGGACTTCTCTACGAGCAGTACTTC. Its translation: CASSPGLLYEQYF. This rearrangement joins TRBV7-9 to TRBJ2-7; D is perhaps TRBD2 (5 bases). Deletions cut 5 bases from V and 3 bases from J, with 11 bases between. The germline V gene has CDR1 SEHNR and CDR2 FQNEAQ (reference sequence). The CDR3 consists of 13 residues. Combining the CDR3 with reference TRBV7-9 and TRBJ2-7 gives the whole variable domain DTGVSQNPRHKITKRGQNVTFRCDPISEHNRLYWYRQTLGQGPEFLTYFQNEAQLEKSRLLSDRFSAERPKGSFSTLEIQRTEQGDSAMYLCASSPGLLYEQYFGPGTRLTVT.